A selection of T cell receptor beta chains follows, all from one sample in a study of vaccination effects on CD4 cells after COVID-19. These receptors' antigens are unknown. Using immunoSEQ multiplex PCR, the repertoire was profiled, and TCRdb retains in-frame clones only, with some absent. Of about 50,000 clones in the sample, 65% to 80% were seen once. Sequencing used CD4+ T cells from PBMCs cultured without peptide, obtained after COVID-19 vaccination. These receptors were taken from a human donor who had a prior SARS-CoV-2 infection. Each CDR3 is given with its conserved first and last residue. The order of the fields is CDR3 length, V gene, clone size, D gene, J gene, CDR3 DNA, CDR3 protein. The D gene is left open where the match is weak. Clone size appears in some rows only: once, few, many, or a class for an expanded clone.

>14|TRBV28|NA|TRBD2|TRBJ2-1
TGTGCCAGCACACTAGCGGGAGCTTGGAATGAGCAGTTCTTC
CASTLAGAWNEQFF
>15|TRBV4-1|few|NA|TRBJ1-1
TGCGCCAGCAGCCAACAGACAGGACCTGTAGCGGAAGCTTTCTTT
CASSQQTGPVAEAFF
>15|TRBV9|NA|NA|TRBJ1-3
TGTGCCAGCAGCGTAGATTTAAGGGGCGGAAACACCATATATTTT
CASSVDLRGGNTIYF
>13|TRBV2|NA|NA|TRBJ1-1
TGTGCCAGCAGTGGATCACAGGGATGGGAAGCTTTCTTT
CASSGSQGWEAFF
>20|TRBV4-1|NA|TRBD2|TRBJ2-7
TGCGCCAGCAGCCAAGGGGACCCCAGCCAAATCCTAGCGGGACCGGGGGAGCAGTACTTC
CASSQGDPSQILAGPGEQYF
>14|TRBV6-2/TRBV6-3|NA|NA|TRBJ1-2
TGTGCCAGCAGCAAAGGATCTGGCAACTATGGCTACACCTTC
CASSKGSGNYGYTF
>16|TRBV11-3|NA|NA|TRBJ2-1
TGTGCCAGCAGCTTAAATCCGGGACAAAGGATAGATGAGCAGTTCTTC
CASSLNPGQRIDEQFF
>15|TRBV5-1|NA|NA|TRBJ1-4
TGCGCCAGCAGGATTGCTGTGGGTGGAAATGAAAAACTGTTTTTT
CASRIAVGGNEKLFF
>15|TRBV10-3|NA|NA|TRBJ1-6
TGTGCCATCAGTTCGTGGTCGAGGGACGAGTCACCCCTCCACTTT
CAISSWSRDESPLHF
>15|TRBV3-1/TRBV3-2|NA|NA|TRBJ2-5
TGTGCCAGCAGCCAAGATCGGGCTCGTGCGGAGACCCAGTACTTC
CASSQDRARAETQYF
>14|TRBV7-3|once|NA|TRBJ2-3
TGTGCCAGCAGCTTAATGCCTCTGGCAGATACGCAGTATTTT
CASSLMPLADTQYF
>11|TRBV20-1|NA|NA|TRBJ2-7
TGCAGTGCTAGCGCAGGGTACGAGCAGTACTTC
CSASAGYEQYF
>14|TRBV19|NA|NA|TRBJ2-2
TGTGCCAGTAGTCCGCGTCCGAACACCGGGGAGCTGTTTTTT
CASSPRPNTGELFF
>17|TRBV3-1/TRBV3-2|once|NA|TRBJ1-1
TGTGCCAGCAGCCAGGGATGGGGACCAACGATGAACACTGAAGCTTTCTTT
CASSQGWGPTMNTEAFF
>12|TRBV29-1|once|TRBD1|TRBJ2-7
TGCAGCGAACGGGACAGGTACTACGAGCAGTACTTC
CSERDRYYEQYF
>14|TRBV5-1|NA|TRBD2|TRBJ2-2
TGCGCCAGCAGCTGGCGGGGGGCGGCCGGGGAGCTGTTTTTT
CASSWRGAAGELFF
>15|TRBV7-3|NA|NA|TRBJ2-5
TGTGCCAGCAGCTTAAAGCCGGGGAGGCAAGAGACCCAGTACTTC
CASSLKPGRQETQYF
>13|TRBV3-1/TRBV3-2|few|NA|TRBJ1-1
TGTGCCAGCAGCCAAGATATTTCAGCTGAAGCTTTCTTT
CASSQDISAEAFF
>15|TRBV28|NA|NA|TRBJ2-3
TGTGCCAGCAGTTTAAGCGGACCAGGCACAGATACGCAGTATTTT
CASSLSGPGTDTQYF
>15|TRBV9|NA|NA|TRBJ2-2
TGTGCCAGCAGCCCTCAGGTGGGGTTCACCGGGGAGCTGTTTTTT
CASSPQVGFTGELFF
>13|TRBV12-3/TRBV12-4|NA|NA|TRBJ1-5
TGTGCCAGCAGTTTTATATTGGGGCAGGGACATCATTTT
CASSFILGQGHHF
>14|TRBV15|NA|NA|TRBJ2-3
TGTGCCACCAGCAGAGATCTTCGGTCAGATACGCAGTATTTT
CATSRDLRSDTQYF
>16|TRBV4-1|NA|NA|TRBJ2-5
TGCGCCAGCAGCCAAGATGGCAGGGGTTTCCAAGAGACCCAGTACTTC
CASSQDGRGFQETQYF
>13|TRBV3-1/TRBV3-2|NA|NA|TRBJ2-7
TGTGCCAGCAGCCCTCTTTCTCCCCCTGAGCAGTACTTC
CASSPLSPPEQYF
>15|TRBV19|NA|TRBD1|TRBJ1-1
TGTGCCAGTATCGTAGGGGACAGAATGAACACTGAAGCTTTCTTT
CASIVGDRMNTEAFF
>13|TRBV5-8|NA|NA|TRBJ2-4
TGTGCCAGCAGCTTGGCCCCAGGGAACATTCAGTACTTC
CASSLAPGNIQYF
>17|TRBV5-1|NA|TRBD2|TRBJ2-1
TGCGCCAGCAGCTTGGGGGGACTACCTGCGTCATACAATGAGCAGTTCTTC
CASSLGGLPASYNEQFF
>17|TRBV30|NA|NA|TRBJ2-6
TGTGCCTGGAGCTCATCCCGGAGGGTACCTGGGGCCAACGTCCTGACTTTC
CAWSSSRRVPGANVLTF
>12|TRBV7-3|few|NA|TRBJ1-1
TGTGCCACCTACGCCCGGGGGCAGGAAGCTTTCTTT
CATYARGQEAFF
>15|TRBV7-8|NA|NA|TRBJ1-1
TGTGCCAGCAGCTTATTGGGGGGGTCGTGGACTGAAGCTTTCTTT
CASSLLGGSWTEAFF
>12|TRBV7-2|NA|NA|TRBJ2-5
TGTGCCAGCAGCTTAGTGAGGGAGACCCAGTACTTC
CASSLVRETQYF
>17|TRBV4-1|NA|NA|TRBJ1-4
TGCGCCAGCAGCCCTAGAAGTGGCGGGACCCTTAATGAAAAACTGTTTTTT
CASSPRSGGTLNEKLFF
>16|TRBV27|NA|TRBD2|TRBJ2-1
TGTGCCAGCAGTTTACTCCCGACTAGCGGAGACAATGAGCAGTTCTTC
CASSLLPTSGDNEQFF
>17|TRBV6-1|once|NA|TRBJ1-4
TGTGCCAGCAGTGAACAATGGGGAAAGGGTACTAATGAAAAACTGTTTTTT
CASSEQWGKGTNEKLFF
>12|TRBV11-1|few|NA|TRBJ2-3
TGTGCCAGCAGCGACCCCAGGTATACGCAGTATTTT
CASSDPRYTQYF
>18|TRBV11-2|NA|NA|TRBJ2-7
TGTGCCAGCAGCGGCCTCAGGCGCCGCCACCCAAGATCCTACGAGCAGTACTTC
CASSGLRRRHPRSYEQYF
>15|TRBV5-5|NA|TRBD2|TRBJ2-1
TGTGCCAGCAGCTTGGGAGCGGGAGGGTACAATGAGCAGTTCTTC
CASSLGAGGYNEQFF
>16|TRBV3-1/TRBV3-2|NA|TRBD2|TRBJ2-7
TGTGCCAGCAGCCAAGCGGGACTAGCGGCTACCTACGAGCAGTACTTC
CASSQAGLAATYEQYF
>11|TRBV7-9|few|NA|TRBJ2-7
TGTGCCAGCAGCCTTGTGGGGGAGCAGTACTTC
CASSLVGEQYF
>16|TRBV18|NA|NA|TRBJ2-2
TGTGCCAGCTCACCGGTGGGGCCCGCGAACACCGGGGAGCTGTTTTTT
CASSPVGPANTGELFF
>16|TRBV19|NA|TRBD2|TRBJ2-3
TGTGCCAGTACCCCAAACGGGAGGGCGGGCACAGATACGCAGTATTTT
CASTPNGRAGTDTQYF
>14|TRBV6-5|NA|NA|TRBJ1-5
TGTGCCAGCAGCCGCACAGGGATCAATCAGCCCCAGCATTTT
CASSRTGINQPQHF
>15|TRBV19|NA|NA|TRBJ2-7
TGTGCCAGTAGTATAGTGGCTACTAGGGCTTACGAGCAGTACTTC
CASSIVATRAYEQYF
>13|TRBV2|NA|TRBD1|TRBJ1-1
TGTGCCAGCAGTGAATACGGACAGGGGCTCGCTTTCTTT
CASSEYGQGLAFF
>15|TRBV7-9|NA|TRBD1|TRBJ2-7
TGTGCCAGCAGCCTGGGACAGGCGCTCTCCTACGAGCAGTACTTC
CASSLGQALSYEQYF